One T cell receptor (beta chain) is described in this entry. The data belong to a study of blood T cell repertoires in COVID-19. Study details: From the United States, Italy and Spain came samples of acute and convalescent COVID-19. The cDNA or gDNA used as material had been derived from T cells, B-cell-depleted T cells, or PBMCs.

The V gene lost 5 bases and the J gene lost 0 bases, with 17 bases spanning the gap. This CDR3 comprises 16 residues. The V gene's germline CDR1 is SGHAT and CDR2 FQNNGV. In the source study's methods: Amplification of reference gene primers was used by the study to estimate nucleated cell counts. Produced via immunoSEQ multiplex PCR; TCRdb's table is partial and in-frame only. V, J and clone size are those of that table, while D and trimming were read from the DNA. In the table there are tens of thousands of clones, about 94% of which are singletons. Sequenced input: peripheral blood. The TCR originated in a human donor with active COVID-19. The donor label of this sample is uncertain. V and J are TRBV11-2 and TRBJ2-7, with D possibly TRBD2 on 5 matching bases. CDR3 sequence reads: CASSTTGLGSSYEQYF. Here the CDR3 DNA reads TGTGCCAGCAGCACAACCGGACTGGGGAGCTCCTACGAGCAGTACTTC.